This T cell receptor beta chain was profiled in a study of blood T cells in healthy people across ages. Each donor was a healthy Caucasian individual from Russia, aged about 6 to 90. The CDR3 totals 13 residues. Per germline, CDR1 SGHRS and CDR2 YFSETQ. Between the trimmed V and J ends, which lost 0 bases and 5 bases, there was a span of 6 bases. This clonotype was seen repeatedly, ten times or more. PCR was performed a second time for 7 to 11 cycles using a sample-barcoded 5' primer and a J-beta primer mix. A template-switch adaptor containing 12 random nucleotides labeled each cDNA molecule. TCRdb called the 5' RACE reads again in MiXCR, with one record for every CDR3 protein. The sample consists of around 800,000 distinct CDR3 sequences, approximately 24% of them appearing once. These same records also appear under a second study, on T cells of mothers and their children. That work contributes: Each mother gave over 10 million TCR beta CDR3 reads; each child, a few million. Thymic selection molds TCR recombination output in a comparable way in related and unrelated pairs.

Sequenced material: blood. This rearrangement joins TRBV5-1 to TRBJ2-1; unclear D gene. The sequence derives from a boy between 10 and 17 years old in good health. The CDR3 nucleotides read TGCGCCAGCAGCTTGGGAGGAGACAATGAGCAGTTCTTC. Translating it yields CASSLGGDNEQFF.